The clone carrying this TCR beta chain came up many times. Unique molecular identifiers were incorporated when the TCRbeta library was constructed. TCRdb called the PCR reads again in MiXCR, with one record for every CDR3 protein. The table shows roughly 190,000 distinct CDR3 sequences, with about 15% occurring only once. This specimen belongs to a study of T-cell reconstitution after alpha-beta-depleted transplantation in children. Germline values: CDR1 SGHVS, CDR2 FQNEAQ. Between the trimmed V and J ends, which lost 0 bases and 0 bases, there was a span of 8 bases. The CDR3 spans 15 residues. This material consisted of PBMCs from the stem cell graft donor, taken from the stem cell graft. The chain is built from TRBV7-8 and TRBJ1-2; D gene unclear. This clonotype originated in a human donor who donated a stem cell graft to a child with acute lymphoblastic leukemia. The chain's CDR3 is CASSLAAETNYGYTF. CDR3 coding DNA: TGTGCCAGCAGCTTAGCGGCGGAGACTAACTATGGCTACACCTTC.